These 3 T cell receptor beta chains were all obtained from the same sample, sequenced in a study of blood T cell repertoires in COVID-19 (dated by TCRdb to about 2020). Libraries came from the immunoSEQ multiplex PCR assay. The table was pulled from immuneACCESS by TCRdb, which kept in-frame rearrangements only. Such tables lose some clones; where checked, under half of the loss comes from unresolved V genes, and the rest has no known cause. This sample is represented by 80,000 to 90,000 clones; approximately 86% of them were singletons. The ten largest clones capture 4% to 5.5% of the sample. The sequenced material came from peripheral blood. The origin of the receptors is a middle-aged man with acute or convalescent COVID-19.

This chain links TRBV7-9 with TRBJ1-2; tentatively, D is TRBD1 (6 bases). This CDR3 is built from 14 residues. Trimming shortened V by 5 bases and J by 6 bases, and 16 bases separated the two germline ends. The germline V gene encodes CDR1 SEHNR and CDR2 FQNEAQ (reference sequence). The CDR3 reads CASSTNDRYDGYTF. CDR3 DNA: TGTGCCAGCAGCACCAATGACAGGTACGATGGCTACACCTTC.

This sequence joins TRBV12-3 or TRBV12-4 and TRBJ1-5; weak D call: TRBD1 (6 bases). The CDR3 is 13 residues long. V gave up 5 bases and J gave up 5 bases, with 10 bases separating them. DNA for the CDR3: TGTGCCAGCAGTCAGGACAGACATCAGCCCCAGCATTTT. Translation gives CASSQDRHQPQHF.

CDR3 amino acids: CASSQGPGTDTEAFF. Written as DNA, the CDR3 is TGTGCCAGCAGCCAGGGGCCAGGGACGGACACTGAAGCTTTCTTT. V gene TRBV7-9 combines with J gene TRBJ1-1; tentatively, D is TRBD1 (6 bases). V shed 5 bases and J shed 3 bases, with 16 bases lying between them. The CDR3 is made up of 15 amino acids. In germline, CDR1 is SEHNR, CDR2 FQNEAQ (reference sequence).